The rows below give T cell receptor beta chains drawn from one sample of a study of neurological immune-mediated disorders. Via MiXCR, TCRdb re-called the 5' RACE reads, giving one row per CDR3 protein. The repertoire consists of under 40,000 distinct CDR3 sequences, with 4.6% occurring once and the leading ten covering more than 20%. The sequenced sample was PBMCs. The source of these receptors is a man between 18 and 35 years old in good health. CDR3s include the opening cysteine and the closing phenylalanine or tryptophan. D genes are given only for firm matches. Some rows have no size entry. The others give once, few or many, or a class for an expanded clone.

cdr3_nt	cdr3_aa	clone_size	d_call	j_call	v_call
TGTGCCAGCAACCCTATTAGCGGGGTTTACAATGAGCAGTTCTTC	CASNPISGVYNEQFF	NA	TRBD2	TRBJ2-1	TRBV11-2
TGCGCCAGCAGCCCCGGAGGGGGGCTGTCACCCCTCCACTTT	CASSPGGGLSPLHF	many	NA	TRBJ1-6	TRBV5-1
TGTGCCAGCAGTTTCGAGGGAGGCAATCAGCCCCAGCATTTT	CASSFEGGNQPQHF	many	NA	TRBJ1-5	TRBV12-3/TRBV12-4
TGTGCCAGCAGCCCAGTGTCCTCCTTCGAGCAGTACTTC	CASSPVSSFEQYF	many	NA	TRBJ2-7	TRBV7-9
TGTGCCAGCTCGATCGACAGGGCCTACGAGCAGTACTTC	CASSIDRAYEQYF	many	TRBD1	TRBJ2-7	TRBV18
TGTGCCAGCAGCTTAGTATTAGCATCAGATACGCAGTATTTT	CASSLVLASDTQYF	few	NA	TRBJ2-3	TRBV7-2
TGTGCCACCAGCAGAGATTGGCGTACGCAGTATTTT	CATSRDWRTQYF	many	NA	TRBJ2-3	TRBV15
TGTGCCAGCTCATCGGACATAGCCTACGAGCAGTACTTC	CASSSDIAYEQYF	many	NA	TRBJ2-7	TRBV18
TGCGCCAGCAGCTTCGGACCCCTCCATGATACGCAGTATTTT	CASSFGPLHDTQYF	NA	NA	TRBJ2-3	TRBV5-1
TGCGCCAGCAGCTTGAGTCAGGGATATTCACCCCTCCACTTT	CASSLSQGYSPLHF	many	NA	TRBJ1-6	TRBV5-1
TGTGCCATCAGTGAGTCCAGATACAGGGATCGAAGCACTGAAGCTTTCTTT	CAISESRYRDRSTEAFF	medium-sized	NA	TRBJ1-1	TRBV10-3
TGTGCCAGCAGCTCGGGACAGTACTATGGCTACACCTTC	CASSSGQYYGYTF	many	TRBD1	TRBJ1-2	TRBV7-8
TGCAGTGCTAGAGCTCCCCGGCTAGCGGGGGGGACAGATACGCAGTATTTT	CSARAPRLAGGTDTQYF	many	TRBD2	TRBJ2-3	TRBV20-1
TGTGCCAGCAGCCCACAGGGGGCGACGTCTGAAGCTTTCTTT	CASSPQGATSEAFF	many	TRBD1	TRBJ1-1	TRBV7-3
TGTGCCAGCAGCACCGGGACAGGCAACTACAATGAGCAGTTCTTC	CASSTGTGNYNEQFF	many	TRBD1	TRBJ2-1	TRBV5-4
TGTGCCAGCAGTTGGGGACAGGGTCGGAGCACTGAAGCTTTCTTT	CASSWGQGRSTEAFF	many	TRBD1	TRBJ1-1	TRBV12-3/TRBV12-4
TGCAGTGCTCACGAGGGAGGTAGGGACACTGAAGCTTTCTTT	CSAHEGGRDTEAFF	many	NA	TRBJ1-1	TRBV20-1
TGCAGTGCCAACCTAGGGGGAGGCCAGCCCCAGCATTTT	CSANLGGGQPQHF	many	NA	TRBJ1-5	TRBV20-1
TGTGCCAGCAGTTTACGGGGGAAGGGCACAGATACGCAGTATTTT	CASSLRGKGTDTQYF	many	NA	TRBJ2-3	TRBV12-3/TRBV12-4
TGCGCCAGCAGCTTGGGAGGCACTAACTATGGCTACACCTTC	CASSLGGTNYGYTF	many	NA	TRBJ1-2	TRBV5-1